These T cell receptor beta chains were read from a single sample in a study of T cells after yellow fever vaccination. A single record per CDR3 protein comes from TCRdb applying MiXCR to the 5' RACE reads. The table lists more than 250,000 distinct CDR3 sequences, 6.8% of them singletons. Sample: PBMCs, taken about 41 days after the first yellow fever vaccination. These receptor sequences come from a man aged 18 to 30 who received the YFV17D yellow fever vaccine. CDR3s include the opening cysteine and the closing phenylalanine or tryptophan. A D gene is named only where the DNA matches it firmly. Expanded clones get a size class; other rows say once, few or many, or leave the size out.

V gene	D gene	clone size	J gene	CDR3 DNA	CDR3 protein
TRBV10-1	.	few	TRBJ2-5	TGCGCCAGCATGGGACTCCTTTACGGGTTCTTGGAGACCCAGTACTTC	CASMGLLYGFLETQYF
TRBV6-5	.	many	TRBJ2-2	TGTGCCAGCAGTTATACAGGAGGTGCCGGGGAGCTGTTTTTT	CASSYTGGAGELFF
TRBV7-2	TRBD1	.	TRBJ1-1	TGTGCCAGCAGCCGAGGGGGCTTGAACACTGAAGCTTTCTTT	CASSRGGLNTEAFF
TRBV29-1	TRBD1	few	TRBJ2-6	TGCAGCGTGACAGGGGGATCTGGGGCCAACGTCCTGACTTTC	CSVTGGSGANVLTF
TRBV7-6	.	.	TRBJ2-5	TGTGCCAGCAGCCCTCAACAGGGAGGAGAGACCCAGTACTTC	CASSPQQGGETQYF
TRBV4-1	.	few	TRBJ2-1	TGCGCCAGCAGCACCAGGGGCCTCTACAATGAGCAGTTCTTC	CASSTRGLYNEQFF
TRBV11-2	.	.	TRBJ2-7	TGTGCCAGCAGCCCTGACAGGCAGTACTCCTACGAGCAGTACTTC	CASSPDRQYSYEQYF
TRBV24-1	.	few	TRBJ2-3	TGTGCCACCAGTGATTTGCGGAGGGGAAGCACAGATACGCAGTATTTT	CATSDLRRGSTDTQYF
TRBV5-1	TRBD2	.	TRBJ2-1	TGCGCCAGCAGCTTAAGGACTAGCGGGTTCAGCTCCTACAATGAGCAGTTCTTC	CASSLRTSGFSSYNEQFF
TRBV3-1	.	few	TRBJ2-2	TGTGCCAGCAGCCCCTTCGGTGATAACACCGGGGAGCTGTTTTTT	CASSPFGDNTGELFF
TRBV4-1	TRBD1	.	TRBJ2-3	TGCGCCAGCAGCCCAGGACAGGGCGGAGCAGATACGCAGTATTTT	CASSPGQGGADTQYF
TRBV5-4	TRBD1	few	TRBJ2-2	TGTGCCAGCACTATATACCCCGGGACAGGGGAAACCGGGGAGCTGTTTTTT	CASTIYPGTGETGELFF
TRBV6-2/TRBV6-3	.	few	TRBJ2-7	TGTGCCAGCAGTTCAACGATCGGGGCGCTGGCGCAGTACTTC	CASSSTIGALAQYF
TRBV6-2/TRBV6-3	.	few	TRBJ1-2	TGTGCCAGCAGTACACACAGGAGACCTAACTATGGCTACACCTTC	CASSTHRRPNYGYTF
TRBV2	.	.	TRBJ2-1	TGTGCCAGCAGGAGGGTCGAAGAGCAGTTCTTC	CASRRVEEQFF
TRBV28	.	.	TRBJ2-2	TGTGCCAGCAGTTTCAGGGGCGTAGCGAACACCGGGGAGCTGTTTTTT	CASSFRGVANTGELFF
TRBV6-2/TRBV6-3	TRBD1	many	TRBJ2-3	TGTGCCAGCAGTTACCCTCACAGGGGCCGGGCACAAAACATGGATACGCAGTATTTT	CASSYPHRGRAQNMDTQYF
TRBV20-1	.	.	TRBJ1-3	TGCAGGGGAAGCGGGACGGGTCAATCTGGAAACACCATATATTTT	CRGSGTGQSGNTIYF
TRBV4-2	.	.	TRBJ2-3	TGTGCCATCAGCACCGGACACCTCTGCTGTGGCACAGATACGCAGTATTTT	CAISTGHLCCGTDTQYF
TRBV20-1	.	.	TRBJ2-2	TGCAGTGCTAGAGACAGGGGCCCTCACACCGGGGAGCTGTTTTTT	CSARDRGPHTGELFF
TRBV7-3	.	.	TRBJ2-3	TGTGCCAGCAGCTCTAGGGGTGTATTGGATACGCAGTATTTT	CASSSRGVLDTQYF